The 8 T cell receptor beta chains reported below all come from one sample, sequenced in a study of radiation and T cells in renal cell carcinoma. Only in-frame clones appear in the TCRdb table, and some are missing; sequencing was by immunoSEQ multiplex PCR. Here the sample spans approximately 75,000 clones, roughly 82% being singletons. As to time point: blood 2 weeks post-SBRT. Specified treatment: 15 Gy SBRT to primary tumor, nephrectomy 4 weeks later. The specimen comprised blood, sampled from a patient whose treatment included radiotherapy and nephrectomy. These receptors were taken from a man aged 55 to 70 with renal cell carcinoma.

The chain carries TRBV6-5 and TRBJ1-1; possibly TRBD1 for D (5 bases). V was pared by 7 bases and J by 4 bases, with 16 bases between. The germline CDR1 and CDR2 sequences are MNHEY and SVGAGI. This CDR3 comprises 14 residues. The CDR3 sequence: CASTQAGWGTEAFF. As DNA, the CDR3 is TGTGCCAGCACCCAGGCAGGGTGGGGCACTGAAGCTTTCTTT.

V and J are TRBV6-1 and TRBJ2-2; no definite D call. The ends were cut back, 0 bases at V and 6 bases at J, with 8 bases in the middle. The CDR3 covers 14 residues. Germline CDR1 MNHNS, CDR2 SASEGT. The CDR3 DNA sequence: TGTGCCAGCAGTGAAGCGTGGGCCCCCGGGGAGCTGTTTTTT. It is translated as CASSEAWAPGELFF.

The chain uses TRBV6-5 and TRBJ2-5; 13 nucleotides align to TRBD2. The CDR3 spans 15 residues. V shed 2 bases and J 4 bases; nucleotides not matched to a gene: 1. Germline V gives CDR1 MNHEY, CDR2 SVGAGI. CDR3 nucleotide sequence: TGTGCCAGCAGTTACGGACTAGCGGGAGCAGAGACCCAGTACTTC. This encodes CASSYGLAGAETQYF.

The genes are TRBV5-4 and TRBJ1-4, with TRBD1 as a possible D gene (6 bases). The germline V gene has CDR1 SGHNT and CDR2 YYREEE (reference sequence). V was pared by 0 bases and J by 10 bases, with 10 bases between. This CDR3 region has 13 residues. The CDR3 region is CASSLGVGGKLFF. The CDR3 DNA is TGTGCCAGCAGCTTGGGTGTAGGGGGAAAACTGTTTTTT.

The rearrangement joins TRBV28 to TRBJ2-7, with 8 bases aligning to TRBD1. The CDR3 spans 16 residues. Germline CDR1 is MDHEN and CDR2 is SYDVKM. V lost 6 bases to trimming and J lost 0 bases; unmatched junction nucleotides: 10. The DNA for the CDR3 is TGTGCCAGCAGCCGGTCCCGGGACAGGAGCTCCTACGAGCAGTACTTC. Translated, it gives CASSRSRDRSSYEQYF. Full variable domain (remainder filled in from reference TRBV28 and TRBJ2-7): DVKVTQSSRYLVKRTGEKVFLECVQDMDHENMFWYRQDPGLGLRLIYFSYDVKMKEKGDIPEGYSVSREKKERFSLILESASTNQTSMYLCASSRSRDRSSYEQYFGPGTRLTVT.

V usage is TRBV7-2 and J usage is TRBJ2-7, with 8 nucleotides matching TRBD1. Germline V lookup: CDR1 SGHTA, CDR2 FQGNSA. J lost 2 bases, V lost 5 bases, and 5 bases had no gene match. CDR3 length equals 14 residues. In DNA, the CDR3 is TGTGCCAGCAGCGCCAGCAGGGGGCCCTACGAGCAGTACTTC. Its translation: CASSASRGPYEQYF.

CDR3 coding DNA: TGTGCCAGCAGCGTAGGGTTAGCGGCTTACAATGAGCAGTTCTTC. This codes for CASSVGLAAYNEQFF. J is TRBJ2-1 and V is TRBV9, with a possible D match to TRBD2 (6 bases). Germline V gives CDR1 SGDLS, CDR2 YYNGEE. The CDR3 is made up of 15 amino acids. The V gene lost 0 bases and the J gene lost 4 bases, with 11 bases spanning the gap. The full variable domain, in which reference TRBV9 and TRBJ2-1 provide the parts outside the CDR3, is DSGVTQTPKHLITATGQRVTLRCSPRSGDLSVYWYQQSLDQGLQFLIQYYNGEERAKGNILERFSAQQFPDLHSELNLSSLELGDSALYFCASSVGLAAYNEQFFGPGTRLTVL.

The chain links TRBV10-3 to TRBJ1-1; D is possibly TRBD1 (5 bases). CDR3 length: 15 residues. The germline CDR1 and CDR2 sequences are ENHRY and SYGVKD. V lost 0 bases to trimming and J lost 1 base, with 9 bases between them. The CDR3 region has the DNA TGTGCCATCAGTGAGTCGCTCAGGGCGAACACTGAAGCTTTCTTT. Its translation: CAISESLRANTEAFF.